The 11 T cell receptor beta chains reported below all come from one sample, sequenced in a study of response to subunit inactivated influenza vaccine. Each CDR3 protein gets one entry after TCRdb re-called the RT-PCR reads with MiXCR. The sample consists of about 650,000 distinct CDR3 sequences, approximately 14% of them appearing once. Sequencing used PBMCs from blood, obtained roughly 13 days after vaccination. Receptor source: a man aged 50-60 years who received an inactivated influenza vaccine.

This clonotype came up a few times. The rearrangement links TRBV18 to TRBJ1-5; D not resolved. Trimming left V 3 bases short and J 7 bases short, with 13 bases between. The CDR3 totals 14 residues. Germline V gene data show CDR1 as KGHSH and CDR2 as LQKENI. CDR3 region: CASSPARSGQPQHF. The CDR3 bases are TGTGCCAGCTCACCTGCACGATCCGGGCAGCCCCAGCATTTT.

This clonotype occurred a few times. This sequence joins TRBV20-1 and TRBJ2-3, with D hard to call. Germline V lookup: CDR1 DFQATT, CDR2 SNEGSKA (reference sequence). Trimming took 6 bases from V and 0 from J, leaving 7 bases between them. The CDR3 extends over 12 amino acids. The CDR3: CSAKVSTDTQYF. Here the CDR3 DNA reads TGCAGTGCGAAAGTTAGCACAGATACGCAGTATTTT.

Written as DNA, the CDR3 is TGTGCCAGCAGCGTGCCCCGGACAGGGTACTCGGAGACCCAGTACTTC. This sequence encodes CASSVPRTGYSETQYF. V gene TRBV7-9 combines with J gene TRBJ2-5, with 8 nucleotides matching TRBD1. From germline, CDR1 is SEHNR and CDR2 FQNEAQ (reference sequence). Trimming at V came to 5 bases and at J to 5 bases, leaving 13 bases not matched to a gene. This CDR3 comprises 16 residues.

This clonotype has just a few counts. The V gene is TRBV7-9, the J gene TRBJ2-3; 10 nucleotides agree with TRBD2. The CDR3 sequence is 16 residues long. V dropped 5 bases and J dropped 1; count of bases not matched to a gene: 6. The germline V gene encodes CDR1 SEHNR and CDR2 FQNEAQ (reference sequence). DNA of the CDR3: TGTGCCAGCAGCCCTCTAGCGGGGGCCCGCACAGATACGCAGTATTTT. This gives the protein CASSPLAGARTDTQYF. Variable domain in full (rest from reference TRBV7-9 and TRBJ2-3): DTGVSQNPRHKITKRGQNVTFRCDPISEHNRLYWYRQTLGQGPEFLTYFQNEAQLEKSRLLSDRFSAERPKGSFSTLEIQRTEQGDSAMYLCASSPLAGARTDTQYFGPGTRLTVL.

J is TRBJ2-6 and V is TRBV28; TRBD1 might be the D (5 bases). Germline CDR1 and CDR2: MDHEN and SYDVKM. The CDR3 runs to 15 residues. V was cut by 6 bases and J by 0 bases, with 9 bases left in between. CDR3 region: CASRQAHSGANVLTF. The CDR3 nucleotides read TGTGCCAGCAGACAGGCTCACTCTGGGGCCAACGTCCTGACTTTC.

Note on this clonotype: The junction differs from germline at one of its ends, possibly a read error. The chain has TRBV6-1 and TRBJ2-1; D perhaps matches TRBD2 (6 bases). The germline gives CDR1 MNHNS, CDR2 SASEGT. The CDR3 has 14 amino acids. Here the CDR3 DNA reads TGTGCCAGCGGCGGGGAGGCCGCCTACAATGAGCAGTCCTTC. Translation gives CASGGEAAYNEQSF.

This clonotype was counted a few times. The CDR3 sequence is CASSLELFSPGGIENEQFF. Here the CDR3 DNA reads TGTGCCAGCAGCTTAGAACTATTTTCCCCAGGGGGGATAGAAAATGAGCAGTTCTTC. The chain recombines TRBV11-2 with TRBJ2-1; TRBD1 might be the D (7 bases). Germline CDR1 is SGHAT and CDR2 is FQNNGV. The CDR3 has 19 residues. Trimming took off 0 bases at V and 7 bases at J, with 25 bases between the two ends.

This clonotype was seen many times. The chain links TRBV28 to TRBJ2-7, with D possibly TRBD1 on 6 matching bases. Germline lookup yields CDR1 MDHEN and CDR2 SYDVKM. V was shortened by 2 bases and J by 3 bases, with 8 bases between the two germline ends. The CDR3 runs 13 residues. CDR3 region: CASSLRQDYEQYF. CDR3 DNA sequence: TGTGCCAGCAGTTTACGACAGGACTACGAGCAGTACTTC.

This chain joins TRBV12-3 or TRBV12-4 and TRBJ2-3, with 12 nucleotides matching TRBD2. The CDR3 is made up of 16 amino acids. V lost 8 bases, J lost 2 bases, and 8 bases stayed unmatched. CDR3 sequence: CASATTSGGSTDTQYF. CDR3 nucleotides: TGTGCCAGCGCGACGACTAGCGGGGGTTCCACAGATACGCAGTATTTT.

The table lists this clonotype with many counts. The chain links TRBV5-1 to TRBJ2-7; D is uncertain. CDR3 length: 12 amino acids. Germline V gene lookup returns CDR1 SGHRS and CDR2 YFSETQ. V shed 3 bases and J shed 5 bases, with 9 bases lying between them. CDR3 loop: CASSSSFHEQYF. Written as DNA, the CDR3 is TGCGCCAGCAGCTCCTCATTCCACGAGCAGTACTTC.

The chain links TRBV7-9 to TRBJ1-1, with D perhaps TRBD1 (5 bases). Germline-derived CDR1 and CDR2 are SEHNR and FQNEAQ (reference sequence). The CDR3 runs to 14 residues. Trimming pared 4 bases from V and 1 base from J, leaving 10 bases between. DNA for the CDR3: TGTGCCAGCAGCTCGGGACTAAGGAACACTGAAGCTTTCTTT. Residues: CASSSGLRNTEAFF.